The following is a TCR beta chain sequence with its context. This CDR3 has 14 residues. V was shortened by 2 bases and J by 4 bases, with 9 bases between the two germline ends. The germline V gene has CDR1 MNHEY and CDR2 SMNVEV (reference sequence). The entry originates in a study of patients and donors after allogeneic stem cell transplantation. Each CDR3 protein is one row after TCRdb ran MiXCR on the RT-PCR reads. This repertoire shows fewer than 180,000 distinct CDR3 sequences, about two fifths found once; its top ten account for about 50%. This TCR derives from a human donor who was either an allogeneic HSCT recipient or a stem cell or donor lymphocyte infusion donor (not recorded which). It is not recorded whose cells these are; they may come from a transplant donor. The chain has TRBV27 and TRBJ2-4; D is perhaps TRBD1 or TRBD2 (6 bases each). The sequencing input was blood, either unsorted or a sorted T cell fraction (not recorded which). The CDR3 region is CASSLRGAKNIQYF. The CDR3 coding sequence is TGTGCCAGCAGTTTAAGGGGGGCGAAAAACATTCAGTACTTC.